The 14 T cell receptor beta chains listed next were all sequenced from one sample in a study of PD-1 blockade in classical Hodgkin lymphoma (TCRdb year 2020). The method was the immunoSEQ multiplex PCR assay. TCRdb's version of the immuneACCESS table is confined to in-frame rearrangements and falls short of the full clone set. An unresolved V gene accounts for under half of the shortfall where checked; the remainder is of unknown origin. The sample includes roughly 94,000 clones, with about 92% observed a single time. The ten biggest clones cover 2% of the sample. Read against the paper, the sample's time point label means: cycle 4 day 1 (C4D1), after 5 to 7 weeks of nivolumab. Every trial patient had relapsed after autologous stem cell transplantation, and cohorts A, B and C differed in prior brentuximab vedotin exposure. The starting material was peripheral blood mononuclear cells (PBMCs), obtained before the fourth cycle of nivolumab. The origin of the receptors is a human donor with classical Hodgkin lymphoma.

The V and J genes are TRBV9 and TRBJ2-1; D is possibly TRBD2 (5 bases). The CDR3 has 16 residues. Germline V CDR1 and CDR2: SGDLS, YYNGEE. Between the trimmed V and J ends, which lost 0 bases and 3 bases, there was a span of 13 bases. Here the CDR3 reads CASSVGEGHFYNEQFF. The CDR3 bases are TGTGCCAGCAGCGTAGGAGAGGGTCACTTCTACAATGAGCAGTTCTTC.

This sequence joins TRBV9 and TRBJ2-3, with TRBD2 matching 7 bases. From germline, CDR1 is SGDLS and CDR2 YYNGEE. The length of the CDR3 is 16 residues. Losses at the gene ends were 3 bases for V and 5 bases for J; bases not matched to a gene: 12. CDR3 amino acids: CASSAASLAELDTQYF. The CDR3 DNA is TGTGCCAGCAGCGCGGCAAGTCTAGCGGAGCTAGATACGCAGTATTTT.

This chain connects TRBV9 to TRBJ1-2; D possibly corresponds to TRBD1 (6 bases). V lost 4 bases to trimming and J lost 8 bases, with 27 bases between them. The CDR3 has 17 amino acids. Germline CDR1 SGDLS, CDR2 YYNGEE. The CDR3 is CASSSSIWGAPNRGYTF. The CDR3 DNA sequence: TGTGCCAGCAGCTCTAGTATCTGGGGGGCACCTAATAGGGGCTACACCTTC.

The chain uses TRBV9 and TRBJ2-1; TRBD1 aligns across 7 bases. CDR1 SGDLS and CDR2 YYNGEE come from the germline V gene. With V trimmed by 9 bases and J by 0 bases, 9 bases remained unmatched. This CDR3 has 15 amino acids. The CDR3 reads CATYRGRGSYNEQFF. The CDR3 DNA is TGTGCCACCTACAGGGGTCGAGGCTCCTACAATGAGCAGTTCTTC.

The chain couples TRBV6-9 to TRBJ1-2; TRBD1 is a possible D gene (6 bases). Between the trimmed V and J ends, which lost 11 bases and 12 bases, there was a span of 10 bases. CDR1 and CDR2 from the germline V gene are MNHGY and SVAAGI. This CDR3 is 8 amino acids long. The DNA of the CDR3 is TGTGCCGGACGGGACAACACCTTC. Amino acids: CAGRDNTF.

The V and J genes are TRBV2 and TRBJ2-5, with D unclear. The CDR3 is made up of 14 amino acids. Per germline, CDR1 SNHLY and CDR2 FYNNEI. The V end was cut by 4 bases, the J end by 2 bases, with 11 bases between. DNA for the CDR3: TGTGCCAGCAGTGTTTTTACGTCTCAAGAGACCCAGTACTTC. Amino acids: CASSVFTSQETQYF.

This chain links TRBV5-6 with TRBJ1-5; D gene uncertain. This CDR3 comprises 13 residues. The germline CDR1 and CDR2 sequences are SGHDT and YYEEEE. Trimming removed 0 bases from V and 2 bases from J, with 3 bases in between. DNA for the CDR3: TGTGCCAGCAGCTTGGCGGGCAATCAGCCCCAGCATTTT. Translated, it gives CASSLAGNQPQHF.

The J gene is TRBJ2-5, the V gene TRBV9; D is tentatively TRBD1 or TRBD2 (5 bases each). Per germline, CDR1 SGDLS and CDR2 YYNGEE. The CDR3 loop spans 13 amino acids. V lost 4 bases and J 8 bases, leaving 15 bases between the germline ends. CDR3 sequence reads: CASSPTQRGTQYF. The CDR3 nucleotides read TGTGCCAGCAGCCCCACACAGAGGGGAACCCAGTACTTC.

This chain connects TRBV7-9 to TRBJ2-7; possibly TRBD2 for D (5 bases). The CDR3 loop spans 15 amino acids. V lost 5 bases, J lost 0 bases, and 14 bases lay in between. CDR1 is SEHNR, CDR2 FQNEAQ, per germline (reference sequence). CDR3 sequence (DNA): TGTGCCAGCAGCCCGGCTGCGGGCGACTCCTACGAGCAGTACTTC. Translating gives CASSPAAGDSYEQYF.

V is TRBV7-9 and J is TRBJ2-1; the match to TRBD2 covers 9 bases. Germline-derived CDR1 and CDR2 are SEHNR and FQNEAQ (reference sequence). The CDR3 length is 18 residues. Trimming at V came to 5 bases and at J to 3 bases, leaving 14 bases not matched to a gene. The CDR3 sequence is CASSPNLTSGPDYNEQFF. The CDR3 DNA reads TGTGCCAGCAGCCCGAACCTGACTAGCGGACCTGACTACAATGAGCAGTTCTTC. Based on the CDR3 plus reference TRBV7-9 and TRBJ2-1, the full variable domain is DTGVSQNPRHKITKRGQNVTFRCDPISEHNRLYWYRQTLGQGPEFLTYFQNEAQLEKSRLLSDRFSAERPKGSFSTLEIQRTEQGDSAMYLCASSPNLTSGPDYNEQFFGPGTRLTVL.

The chain recombines TRBV28 with TRBJ2-7, with TRBD1 matching 10 bases. Per germline, CDR1 MDHEN and CDR2 SYDVKM. V gave up 7 bases and J gave up 3 bases; unmatched junction bases: 3. This CDR3 is built from 13 residues. The CDR3 region has the DNA TGTGCCAGCACGGGGGACAGGGGCTACGAGCAGTACTTC. The encoded protein is CASTGDRGYEQYF. Full variable domain (rest looked up from reference TRBV28 and TRBJ2-7): DVKVTQSSRYLVKRTGEKVFLECVQDMDHENMFWYRQDPGLGLRLIYFSYDVKMKEKGDIPEGYSVSREKKERFSLILESASTNQTSMYLCASTGDRGYEQYFGPGTRLTVT.

The gene calls are TRBV5-1 and TRBJ2-5; 9 nucleotides match TRBD1. Gene TRBJ2-7 matches the end of the DNA better, so the J call may be wrong. This CDR3 has 16 residues. Germline V lookup: CDR1 SGHRS, CDR2 YFSETQ. CDR3 sequence (DNA): TGCGCCAGCAGCTTGTCGAGGACAGGGGCTTCCTACGAGCAGTACTTC. Protein: CASSLSRTGASYEQYF.

The gene calls are TRBV5-4 and TRBJ2-6; D remains ambiguous. V was pared by 4 bases and J by 4 bases, with 15 bases between. CDR3 length equals 16 residues. The germline CDR1 and CDR2 sequences are SGHNT and YYREEE (reference sequence). The DNA of the CDR3 is TGTGCCAGCAGCCACCCAACCCCTCTCGGGGCCAACGTCCTGACTTTC. Protein: CASSHPTPLGANVLTF.

The chain recombines TRBV11-2 with TRBJ2-1, with TRBD1 identical over 7 bases. V trimming: 1 base; J trimming: 6 bases; junction bases outside the gene matches: 6. CDR3 length: 15 residues. CDR1 and CDR2 (germline): SGHAT, FQNNGV. The CDR3 protein is CASSLVATGSNEQFF. CDR3 coding DNA: TGTGCCAGCAGCTTAGTGGCGACAGGGTCCAATGAGCAGTTCTTC.